The 15 T cell receptor beta chains listed next were all sequenced from one sample in a study of blood T cell repertoires in COVID-19. This table comes from immunoSEQ multiplex PCR, and its TCRdb copy is limited to in-frame clones, with some not included. The sample records a few hundred thousand clones, around 85% being singletons. Sequencing was done on a sample of peripheral blood. These TCRs come from a young woman with acute or convalescent COVID-19.

The chain links TRBV11-2 to TRBJ2-5; 7 nucleotides align to TRBD1. This CDR3 spans 14 amino acids. V dropped 1 base and J dropped 5; count of bases not matched to a gene: 4. The V gene's germline CDR1 is SGHAT and CDR2 FQNNGV. In nucleotides, the CDR3 is TGTGCCAGCAGCTTAGGACAGGGTTGGGAGACCCAGTACTTC. This codes for CASSLGQGWETQYF.

This clone was seen a single time. V usage is TRBV14 and J usage is TRBJ1-2, with unresolved D. V shed 4 bases and J shed 4 bases, with 13 bases lying between them. Germline-derived CDR1 and CDR2 are SGHDN and FVKESK. This CDR3 spans 14 amino acids. CDR3 amino acids: CASSPLGGLYGYTF. The CDR3 region has the DNA TGTGCCAGCAGCCCTCTTGGAGGACTCTATGGCTACACCTTC.

V and J are TRBV10-1 and TRBJ1-2; D possibly corresponds to TRBD1 (6 bases). With 10 bases removed from V and 1 base from J, the gap between germline ends came to 13 bases. The CDR3 is 13 amino acids. Germline assignment: CDR1 WNHNN and CDR2 SYGVQD (reference sequence). CDR3 in amino acids: CAIRDRINYGYTF. For the CDR3, the DNA is TGCGCCATACGTGACAGGATTAACTATGGCTACACCTTC.

The genes are TRBV12-5 and TRBJ2-2; 7 bases match TRBD2. The germline CDR1 and CDR2 sequences are LGHNT and FRNRAP. The CDR3 consists of 15 residues. V trimming: 3 bases; J trimming: 4 bases; junction bases outside the gene matches: 5. DNA of the CDR3: TGTGCTAGTGGTTTTGCGGGAGTAGCCACCGGGGAGCTGTTTTTT. Amino acid sequence: CASGFAGVATGELFF.

The chain is built from TRBV5-1 and TRBJ1-1; maybe TRBD1 (5 bases). The germline CDR1 and CDR2 sequences are SGHRS and YFSETQ. This CDR3 spans 14 amino acids. Trimming took off 2 bases at V and 3 bases at J, with 11 bases between the two ends. The CDR3 DNA follows: TGCGCCAGCAGCTTCTATCCGGGGGACACTGAAGCTTTCTTT. This encodes CASSFYPGDTEAFF.

The chain joins TRBV6-4 to TRBJ2-7, with D unclear. The CDR3 contains 15 residues. The V end was cut by 8 bases, the J end by 0 bases, with 17 bases between. The germline V gene encodes CDR1 MRHNA and CDR2 SNTAGT. The CDR3 nucleotides read TGTGCCAGCCCGGAAATCTTCAGGTACTCCTACGAGCAGTACTTC. This codes for CASPEIFRYSYEQYF.

The V call is TRBV30, the J call TRBJ1-5, with D unclear. In germline, CDR1 is GTSNPN, CDR2 SVGIG (reference sequence). V was shortened by 2 bases and J by 9 bases, with 14 bases between the two germline ends. The length of the CDR3 is 13 residues. The CDR3 nucleotides read TGTGCCTGGAGTAAGAGGGCGGAAGGGCCCCAGCATTTT. Protein sequence: CAWSKRAEGPQHF.

The rearrangement links TRBV27 to TRBJ2-7; possible D gene TRBD2, 5 bases. Germline V gene lookup returns CDR1 MNHEY and CDR2 SMNVEV (reference sequence). V was cut by 2 bases and J by 4 bases, with 6 bases left in between. The CDR3 totals 12 residues. CDR3 residues: CASSLEGYEQYF. As DNA, the CDR3 is TGTGCCAGCAGTTTAGAGGGTTACGAGCAGTACTTC.

This sequence joins TRBV7-3 and TRBJ2-1; TRBD2 matches at 14 bases. The CDR3 extends over 16 amino acids. Trimming at V came to 2 bases and at J to 9 bases, leaving 6 bases not matched to a gene. The germline V gene has CDR1 SGHTA and CDR2 FQGTGA. The CDR3 coding sequence is TGTGCCAGCAGCTTAGGGACTAGCGGGAGTGGGGGTGAGCAGTTCTTC. This encodes CASSLGTSGSGGEQFF.

The chain couples TRBV5-1 to TRBJ1-2; D is unclear. The germline CDR1 and CDR2 sequences are SGHRS and YFSETQ. The CDR3 has 13 residues. Between the trimmed V and J ends, which lost 4 bases and 6 bases, there was a span of 13 bases. This chain's CDR3 is CASSPDTLDGYTF. The DNA of the CDR3 is TGCGCCAGCAGCCCCGATACTCTAGATGGCTACACCTTC.

With regard to this clone: One end of the junction does not line up with germline, which may come from a read error. The rearrangement joins TRBV2 to TRBJ2-2; maybe TRBD1 (7 bases). The CDR3 contains 14 residues. CDR1 is SNHLY and CDR2 is FYNNEI in the germline V gene. In nucleotides, the CDR3 is TGCCTGAGCGGAGGGGGCGAGAACACCGGGGAGCTGTTTTTT. Translated, it gives CLSGGGENTGELFF.

The chain has TRBV4-1 and TRBJ1-1, with 7 nucleotides matching TRBD1. The germline V gene encodes CDR1 MGHRA and CDR2 YSYEKL. V shed 3 bases, J shed 6 bases, and the junction held 13 bases outside the gene matches. This CDR3 has 16 residues. CDR3 in DNA: TGCGCCAGCAGCCAGGTCCTACAGGGGTTTAGGGCTGAAGCTTTCTTT. Encoded protein: CASSQVLQGFRAEAFF.

V is TRBV19 and J is TRBJ1-4; D may be TRBD1 (5 bases). Germline CDR1 reads LNHDA; CDR2 reads SQIVND (reference sequence). V was cut by 3 bases and J by 14 bases, with 10 bases left in between. CDR3 length: 11 amino acids. CDR3 in amino acids: CASSMGTPLFF. The CDR3 region has the DNA TGTGCCAGTAGTATGGGGACTCCCCTGTTTTTT.

This chain uses TRBV6-6 with TRBJ1-3; TRBD1 matches at 7 bases. CDR1 and CDR2 from the germline V gene are MNHNY and SVGAGI (reference sequence). This CDR3 spans 14 amino acids. The V segment lost 5 bases and the J segment 4 bases; nucleotides outside the gene matches: 5. The CDR3 sequence: CASSSPGQGNTIYF. The CDR3 coding sequence is TGTGCCAGCAGTAGCCCGGGACAGGGAAACACCATATATTTT.

The V call is TRBV9, the J call TRBJ1-1; no reliable D call. This CDR3 has 15 residues. Trimming removed 0 bases at V and 4 bases at J, with 13 bases between. CDR1 is SGDLS, CDR2 YYNGEE, per germline. For the CDR3, the DNA is TGTGCCAGCAGCGTAGCTTGGACCGGAGGCACTGAAGCTTTCTTT. It codes for CASSVAWTGGTEAFF.